This TCR beta chain came from a study of radiation and T cells in renal cell carcinoma. Time point specified: baseline pretreatment blood. Treatment denoted: 15 Gy SBRT to primary tumor, nephrectomy 4 weeks later. Unmatched junction bases numbered 9, after V lost 6 bases and J lost 5 bases. The germline gives CDR1 MNHEY, CDR2 SVGAGI. The CDR3 is 15 residues long. General study points: In blood, top tumor clones expanded by 2 weeks, shrinking by 4. Baseline intratumoral clonotype presence is unknown without pretreatment biopsies.

TCRdb keeps only in-frame clones here, not all; method: immunoSEQ multiplex PCR. The table lists under 65,000 clones, about three quarters of them singletons. A word on this clone: Its antigen remains unidentified.

The source was blood, collected from a patient whose treatment included radiotherapy and nephrectomy. This clonotype originated in a man aged 55-75 years with renal cell carcinoma. The chain couples TRBV6-5 to TRBJ2-1; 8 bases fit TRBD1. CDR3 loop: CASSRVGQANNEQFF. CDR3 DNA: TGTGCCAGCAGCCGAGTGGGACAGGCGAACAATGAGCAGTTCTTC.